This T cell receptor (beta chain) was found in a study of blood T cell repertoires in COVID-19 (TCRdb year 2020). General notes on the study: Samples covering the acute and convalescent phases of COVID-19 were provided by collaborators in the United States, Italy and Spain. The material from the prospective study consisted of cDNA or gDNA derived from T cells, B-cell-depleted T cells, or PBMCs. The dataset comprised deeply sampled blood TCRbeta repertoires from subjects exposed to, actively infected with, or recovered from COVID-19. The repertoires were released in a freely available public database meant as a resource for research on the immune response to SARS-CoV-2. The samples were drawn from two sources: the first 160 participants of the ongoing ImmuneRACE study, and approximately 1,300 subjects contributed by 6 global collaborators. Sample metadata almost always included a de-identified subject ID, COVID-19 status, age in years and sex. Where HLA class I and class II types were available, the types were taken from metadata supplied by the sample provider, not from assay-based typing.

Enrolling through a virtual design, the prospective study's participants ranged in age from roughly 18 to 100 years and lived across roughly 23 United States geographic areas. To assign participants to cohorts, the prospective study relied on clinical history that participants themselves reported in a screening survey and a study questionnaire. Exposed participants had been in contact with someone with a PCR-confirmed or clinician-diagnosed COVID-19 case within 2 weeks of study entry. Mobile phlebotomists in the prospective study collected whole blood, serum and a nasopharyngeal or oropharyngeal swab from every participant. Over a roughly two-month period, participants in the prospective study had the option of providing additional blood draws and questionnaires. Prospective study blood samples were shipped either frozen or at room temperature before DNA extraction. TCRbeta CDR3 regions were amplified from genomic DNA by means of the immunoSEQ Assay, a bias-controlled multiplex PCR. The paper's processing steps were these. Nucleated cell counts per sample were estimated from amplification of reference gene primers within the assay. Sequence reads were collapsed and filtered to measure the absolute abundance of every unique TCRbeta CDR3 rearrangement. For each sample, productive Simpson clonality was calculated by taking the square root of Simpson's diversity index across productive rearrangements. TCRdb carries this immuneACCESS record with in-frame sequences only. Its versions omit some clonotypes, under half of them owing to an unresolved V gene in the studies checked, with the rest unexplained. V, J and clone size are taken as reported in that table, and D and trimming were inferred from the DNA itself. The sample contains almost 350,000 clones, about 88% of them found a single time. Clones ranked in the top ten supply 1% of the sample.

In the case of this clone: This receptor's antigen is unknown. Per-nucleotide qualities are absent, and no much larger clonotype sits a single base away.

Trimming accounts for 6 bases at V and 5 bases at J, while the number of junction bases matched to no gene is 9. The germline V gene provides CDR1 SGHRS and CDR2 YFSETQ. Measured from the cysteine to the phenylalanine, the CDR3 is 14 residues long. Only the CDR3 portion is preserved as DNA: 42 bases, with reading frame beginning at the first base. General findings and caveats noted by the study authors: The quantity of clinical and demographic metadata differed by source and by participant and was supplied without curation.

The sequencing input was PBMCs or T cells enriched from blood (not recorded which). The rearrangement joined TRBV5-1 to TRBJ2-5, with 8 bases aligning to TRBD2. This clonotype was obtained from a woman in her 30s who had been exposed to COVID-19. The CDR3 protein: CASNRRGGSETQYF. The nucleotide sequence reads as follows: TGCGCCAGCAACAGACGGGGGGGTAGTGAGACCCAGTACTTC.